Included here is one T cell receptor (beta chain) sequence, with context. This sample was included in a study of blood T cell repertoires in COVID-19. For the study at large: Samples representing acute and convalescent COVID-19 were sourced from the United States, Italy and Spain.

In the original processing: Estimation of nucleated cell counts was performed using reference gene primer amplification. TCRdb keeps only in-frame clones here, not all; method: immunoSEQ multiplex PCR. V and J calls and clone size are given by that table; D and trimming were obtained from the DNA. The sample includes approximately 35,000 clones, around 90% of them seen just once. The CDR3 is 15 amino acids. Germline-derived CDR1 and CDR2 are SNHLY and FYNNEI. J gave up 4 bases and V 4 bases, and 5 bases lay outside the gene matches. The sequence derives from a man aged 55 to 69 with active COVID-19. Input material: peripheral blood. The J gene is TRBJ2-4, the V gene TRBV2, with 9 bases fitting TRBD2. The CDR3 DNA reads TGTGCCAGCAGTGCGAGGACTAGCGCTAAAAACATTCAGTACTTC. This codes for CASSARTSAKNIQYF.